A single sample is the source of the 3 T cell receptor beta chains below, sequenced in a study of cytomegalovirus exposure and HLA in healthy donors. PCR employed 60 Vbeta and 13 Jbeta primers. Generated by immunoSEQ multiplex PCR, the TCRdb table keeps only in-frame clones and is missing some. The top ten clones hold 5.8% of a sample with 100,000 to 150,000 clones, approximately 80% of them seen once. Sequencing input: PBMCs. The receptors originated from a man younger than 35 in good health and CMV-seropositive.

The rearrangement links TRBV5-1 to TRBJ2-7; 8 bases are shared with TRBD1. The CDR3 runs 16 residues. The V segment lost 4 bases and the J segment 2 bases; nucleotides outside the gene matches: 11. The germline V gene has CDR1 SGHRS and CDR2 YFSETQ. The CDR3 is CASSTQPGQAPYEQYF. CDR3 nucleotides: TGCGCCAGCAGCACTCAACCGGGACAGGCGCCCTACGAGCAGTACTTC.

The V call is TRBV25-1, the J call TRBJ2-5, with 16 positions matching TRBD2. CDR3 size: 18 residues. Germline trimming cut 3 bases from V and 4 bases from J; bases unmatched to any gene: 8. Per the germline V gene, CDR1 is MGHDK and CDR2 is SYGVNS. The CDR3: CASSDQGLAGGLVETQYF. CDR3 sequence (DNA): TGTGCCAGCAGTGACCAGGGACTAGCGGGGGGGCTCGTAGAGACCCAGTACTTC.

The V and J genes are TRBV10-3 and TRBJ2-7; perhaps TRBD1 as D (6 bases). This CDR3 has 17 residues. Looked up from germline, CDR1 is ENHRY and CDR2 is SYGVKD. Trimming left V 3 bases short and J 0 bases short, with 18 bases between. The CDR3 spells CAISDSKFPDSSYEQYF. DNA for the CDR3: TGTGCCATCAGTGACTCGAAGTTTCCGGACAGCTCCTACGAGCAGTACTTC.